The clone carrying this T cell receptor (beta chain) appeared a few times. Its antigen is not known. This record comes from a study of response to subunit inactivated influenza vaccine. Study-level results: The authors put forward the suggestion that each seasonal influenza vaccination may bring in only a limited number of new T cells.

Germline CDR1 is SGHNT and CDR2 is YENEEA. The CDR3 sequence is 14 residues long. V was trimmed by 2 bases and J by 7 bases, leaving 15 bases between them. TCRdb re-called the RT-PCR reads with MiXCR, one entry per CDR3 protein. Here the sample spans about 520,000 distinct CDR3 sequences, around 25% being singletons. The material sequenced was CD4+ T cells sorted from PBMCs, taken more than 4 days after vaccination. This sequence originates from a middle-aged man who received an inactivated influenza vaccine. V and J are TRBV11-3 and TRBJ2-7, with D maybe TRBD1 (6 bases). CDR3 in DNA: TGTGCCAGCAGCTTACAAGGACAGTCTCGGGAGCAGTACTTC. Translating gives CASSLQGQSREQYF.